The 22 T cell receptor beta chains reported below all come from one sample, sequenced in a study of cytomegalovirus exposure and HLA in healthy donors (dated by TCRdb to the late 2010s). Libraries were prepared through the immunoSEQ multiplex PCR assay. A mixture of 60 forward primers for TCR Vbeta segments and 13 reverse primers for TCR Jbeta segments was used in the multiplex PCR. Imported from immuneACCESS, the table was reduced by TCRdb to in-frame sequences with V and J called. These copies leave out some clones; in studies compared against another copy, an unresolved V gene accounts for under half, and the cause of the remainder is not known. The sample includes over 150,000 clones, with nearly 80% observed a single time. The ten largest clones capture about 13% of the sample. Source material: PBMCs. The receptors were sampled from a man aged 25 to 40 in good health and CMV-seropositive.

The chain has TRBV19 and TRBJ2-1; 12 nucleotides agree with TRBD2. V lost 5 bases and J lost 2; bases outside the gene matches: 7. CDR3 length: 17 amino acids. From germline, CDR1 is LNHDA and CDR2 SQIVND (reference sequence). The CDR3 nucleotides are TGTGCCAGTAGTGCGATACTAGCGGGGGGACCCTACAATGAGCAGTTCTTC. Amino acid sequence: CASSAILAGGPYNEQFF.

This chain joins TRBV5-5 and TRBJ1-2; D gene uncertain. This CDR3 is built from 13 residues. V was pared by 0 bases and J by 6 bases, with 9 bases between. CDR1 and CDR2 from the germline V gene are SGHKS and YYEKEE (reference sequence). The CDR3 nucleotides read TGTGCCAGCAGCTTGGGTTCAGAGGATGGCTACACCTTC. This codes for CASSLGSEDGYTF.

This chain links TRBV28 with TRBJ1-6; D remains ambiguous. Trimming took off 4 bases at V and 6 bases at J, with 7 bases between the two ends. This CDR3 region has 13 residues. Germline lookup yields CDR1 MDHEN and CDR2 SYDVKM. The CDR3 reads CASSSRINSPLHF. The CDR3 DNA sequence: TGTGCCAGCAGTTCCAGGATTAATTCACCCCTCCACTTT.

The chain couples TRBV4-1 to TRBJ1-4; 8 bases are a match to TRBD1. Germline assignment: CDR1 MGHRA and CDR2 YSYEKL. Germline trimming cut 6 bases from V and 12 bases from J; bases unmatched to any gene: 3. The CDR3 loop spans 11 amino acids. CDR3 coding DNA: TGCGCCAGCAGTCCAGGGGGCGAACTGTTTTTT. Its translation is CASSPGGELFF.

The V and J genes are TRBV4-1 and TRBJ2-1, with 14 bases that match TRBD2. The CDR3 loop spans 16 amino acids. J lost 7 bases, V lost 3 bases, and 5 bases had no gene match. The germline V gene encodes CDR1 MGHRA and CDR2 YSYEKL. This CDR3 is CASSHETSGRANEQFF. The CDR3 bases are TGCGCCAGCAGCCACGAGACTAGCGGGAGGGCAAATGAGCAGTTCTTC.

This clone has just a few counts. The gene calls are TRBV27 and TRBJ2-7, with TRBD2 matching over 7 bases. CDR1 and CDR2 (germline): MNHEY, SMNVEV (reference sequence). V shed 5 bases, J shed 2 bases, and the junction held 3 bases outside the gene matches. There are 13 residues in the CDR3. The CDR3 sequence is CASSRSGPYEQYF. CDR3 nucleotide sequence: TGTGCCAGCAGTCGTAGCGGGCCCTACGAGCAGTACTTC.

The V and J genes are TRBV28 and TRBJ2-5, with 7 positions matching TRBD1. The V gene's germline CDR1 is MDHEN and CDR2 SYDVKM. The ends lost 2 bases at V and 1 base at J; junction bases unmatched: 4. The CDR3 loop spans 15 amino acids. CDR3 nucleotides: TGTGCCAGCAGTTTAGGTACAGGGGCCCAAGAGACCCAGTACTTC. It translates to CASSLGTGAQETQYF.

This rearrangement joins TRBV28 to TRBJ1-1; the D is unclear. CDR1 MDHEN and CDR2 SYDVKM come from the germline V gene. Trimming pared 6 bases from V and 3 bases from J, leaving 8 bases between. The CDR3 loop spans 12 amino acids. The CDR3 nucleotides are TGTGCCAGCAGCCAGAGGGACACTGAAGCTTTCTTT. It is translated as CASSQRDTEAFF.

A few counts support this clone. This chain connects TRBV11-2 to TRBJ1-5; D is uncertain. V shed 1 base and J shed 5 bases, with 6 bases lying between them. CDR1 is SGHAT and CDR2 is FQNNGV in the germline V gene. The CDR3 sequence is 13 residues long. In DNA form, the CDR3 reads TGTGCCAGCAGCTTAGGGAGGGATCAGCCCCAGCATTTT. Translating gives CASSLGRDQPQHF.

This clone was recorded a few times. This sample also contains other DNA sequences that code for the same CDR3. The chain carries TRBV11-3 and TRBJ2-3, with 15 positions matching TRBD2. Losses at the gene ends were 5 bases for V and 3 bases for J; bases not matched to a gene: 3. This CDR3 comprises 16 residues. The germline V gene has CDR1 SGHNT and CDR2 YENEEA. CDR3 DNA sequence: TGTGCCAGCAGCCGGGGGACTAGCGGGAGGACAGATACGCAGTATTTT. Translating gives CASSRGTSGRTDTQYF. Filled out from reference TRBV11-3 and TRBJ2-3, the complete variable domain reads EAGVVQSPRYKIIEKKQPVAFWCNPISGHNTLYWYLQNLGQGPELLIRYENEEAVDDSQLPKDRFSAERLKGVDSTLKIQPAELGDSAVYLCASSRGTSGRTDTQYFGPGTRLTVL.

This rearrangement joins TRBV4-2 to TRBJ2-7, with a possible D match to TRBD1 (6 bases). Between the trimmed V and J ends, which lost 4 bases and 5 bases, there was a span of 15 bases. The CDR3 is 14 amino acids. The germline gives CDR1 LGHNA, CDR2 YNFKEQ. The CDR3 DNA follows: TGTGCCAGCAGCCCCACCCAGGGGATCCACGAGCAGTACTTC. This encodes CASSPTQGIHEQYF.

This chain joins TRBV4-1 and TRBJ2-5, with TRBD1 identical over 7 bases. This CDR3 contains 14 residues. Looked up from germline, CDR1 is MGHRA and CDR2 is YSYEKL. Trimming cost V 0 bases and J 7 bases; bases outside gene matches: 5. The CDR3 bases are TGCGCCAGCAGCCAAGATACCAGGGGGAGGACCCAGTACTTC. Translating gives CASSQDTRGRTQYF.

This clone has a single count. This chain joins TRBV9 and TRBJ2-1, with D perhaps matching TRBD2 (6 bases). Trimming shortened V by 0 bases and J by 5 bases, and 12 bases separated the two germline ends. The germline V gene encodes CDR1 SGDLS and CDR2 YYNGEE. This CDR3 contains 15 residues. The CDR3 sequence is CASSVDPSAHNEQFF. In DNA, the CDR3 is TGTGCCAGCAGCGTAGATCCTAGCGCCCACAATGAGCAGTTCTTC.

This clone turned up a few times. This chain uses TRBV7-6 with TRBJ1-1; D gene ambiguous. Germline V gene lookup returns CDR1 SGHVS and CDR2 FNYEAQ. The V end lost 4 bases, the J end lost 9 bases, and 18 bases lay between the germline ends. This CDR3 contains 14 residues. The CDR3 nucleotides read TGTGCCAGCAGCTCTTCAACCCCCCTGGGCAAAGCTTTCTTT. It codes for CASSSSTPLGKAFF.

A single count supports this clone. The chain recombines TRBV4-2 with TRBJ2-1, with 13 bases that match TRBD2. V shed 2 bases and J 5 bases; nucleotides not matched to a gene: 3. The V gene's germline CDR1 is LGHNA and CDR2 YNFKEQ. This CDR3 spans 16 amino acids. The CDR3 DNA sequence: TGTGCCAGCAGCCAAACTAGCGGGAGGGCCCACAATGAGCAGTTCTTC. This encodes CASSQTSGRAHNEQFF.

The chain employs TRBV27 and TRBJ1-1; 8 nucleotides line up with TRBD1. Germline values: CDR1 MNHEY, CDR2 SMNVEV (reference sequence). J lost 6 bases, V lost 1 base, and 7 bases had no gene match. The CDR3 runs to 15 residues. The CDR3 DNA sequence: TGTGCCAGCAGTTTATTAGGACAGGGAACATCTGAAGCTTTCTTT. Translating gives CASSLLGQGTSEAFF.

The V and J genes are TRBV28 and TRBJ2-7; the D is unclear. This CDR3 region has 11 residues. CDR1 is MDHEN and CDR2 is SYDVKM in the germline V gene. Trimming stripped 2 bases from V and 5 bases from J, with 4 bases between. The CDR3 loop is CASSLGNEQYF. The CDR3 nucleotides are TGTGCCAGCAGTTTAGGCAACGAGCAGTACTTC. Combining the CDR3 with reference TRBV28 and TRBJ2-7 gives the whole variable domain DVKVTQSSRYLVKRTGEKVFLECVQDMDHENMFWYRQDPGLGLRLIYFSYDVKMKEKGDIPEGYSVSREKKERFSLILESASTNQTSMYLCASSLGNEQYFGPGTRLTVT.

The chain employs TRBV6-1 and TRBJ2-3; TRBD2 agrees at 7 bases. Losses at the gene ends were 9 bases for V and 0 bases for J; bases not matched to a gene: 9. There are 15 residues in the CDR3. Germline-derived CDR1 and CDR2 are MNHNS and SASEGT. CDR3 bases: TGTGCCAGTACCCAGCGGGGCTCTAGCACAGATACGCAGTATTTT. Translation gives CASTQRGSSTDTQYF.

V and J are TRBV11-2 and TRBJ2-5, with 7 nucleotides matching TRBD1. There are 16 residues in the CDR3. CDR1 is SGHAT, CDR2 FQNNGV, per germline. V gave up 3 bases and J gave up 4 bases; unmatched junction bases: 11. CDR3 DNA sequence: TGTGCCAGCAGCTTTTCCAGCTTACAGGGGTCAGAGACCCAGTACTTC. Its translation is CASSFSSLQGSETQYF.

This rearrangement joins TRBV6-5 to TRBJ2-1; D not resolved. Trimming cost V 5 bases and J 5 bases, with 13 bases left between them. This CDR3 contains 14 residues. Germline-derived CDR1 and CDR2 are MNHEY and SVGAGI. The CDR3 region has the DNA TGTGCCAGCAGTCGCACCCCTCAGGACAATGAGCAGTTCTTC. It is translated as CASSRTPQDNEQFF.

The rearrangement uses TRBV29-1 and TRBJ2-5; 7 bases are a match to TRBD1. The CDR3 runs to 13 residues. The germline V gene encodes CDR1 SQVTM and CDR2 ANQGSEA. V was clipped by 5 bases and J by 5 bases; unmatched bases: 8. This CDR3 is CSVRQGGIETQYF. The CDR3 region has the DNA TGCAGCGTTAGACAGGGTGGGATTGAGACCCAGTACTTC.

The chain combines TRBV7-2 with TRBJ2-3, with unresolved D. V was trimmed by 5 bases and J by 6 bases, leaving 12 bases between them. This CDR3 comprises 13 residues. Germline V lookup: CDR1 SGHTA, CDR2 FQGNSA. The DNA of the CDR3 is TGTGCCAGCAGCCCCAACTCGAGGGATACGCAGTATTTT. This encodes CASSPNSRDTQYF.